Shown below are 29 T cell receptor beta chains from a single sample sequenced in a study of human T cells and chemical hapten exposure. Time point specified: patch test 1, 2 weeks after DPC sensitization. The treatment denotes: therapeutic diphenylcyclopropenone sensitization with weekly scalp DPC. TCRdb re-analysed the RACE reads in MiXCR, keeping a single row per CDR3 protein. The sample records 75,000 to 100,000 distinct CDR3 sequences, 8% to 11% being singletons. The sequenced sample was whole blood, obtained in connection with sensitization to the hapten diphenylcyclopropenone (DPC). These receptor sequences come from a man in his forties with alopecia areata. Some clones in this sample may be carry-over from other donors' samples.

A few counts support this clonotype. V and J are TRBV7-9 and TRBJ2-3, with D possibly TRBD2 on 5 matching bases. Germline lookup yields CDR1 SEHNR and CDR2 FQNEAQ (reference sequence). The CDR3 consists of 18 residues. V lost 4 bases and J 0 bases, leaving 20 bases between the germline ends. DNA for the CDR3: TGTGCCAGCAGCTCCCGAAAGATGAGCGGAGCTAGCACAGATACGCAGTATTTT. This sequence encodes CASSSRKMSGASTDTQYF.

This clonotype has only a few counts. This chain joins TRBV13 and TRBJ2-7; the D gene is possibly TRBD2 (7 bases). This CDR3 comprises 14 residues. V shed 5 bases and J shed 6 bases, with 17 bases lying between them. Germline V lookup: CDR1 PRHDT, CDR2 FYEKMQ (reference sequence). CDR3 protein: CASSPGGPRTEQYF. The CDR3, as DNA: TGTGCCAGCAGCCCCGGGGGGCCACGTACCGAGCAGTACTTC.

The rearrangement uses TRBV12-3 or TRBV12-4 and TRBJ2-3; 8 bases fit TRBD2. V dropped 6 bases and J dropped 7; count of bases not matched to a gene: 6. The length of the CDR3 is 13 residues. CDR3 protein: CASSSSGRNTQYF. In DNA form, the CDR3 reads TGTGCCAGCAGCTCGAGCGGGAGAAATACGCAGTATTTT.

There are many counts of this clonotype. J is TRBJ1-1 and V is TRBV29-1; D not resolved. The V gene lost 5 bases and the J gene lost 0 bases, with 10 bases spanning the gap. This CDR3 region has 13 residues. Germline CDR1 reads SQVTM; CDR2 reads ANQGSEA. CDR3 sequence reads: CSVIFPLNTEAFF. The DNA of the CDR3 is TGCAGCGTTATCTTTCCACTGAACACTGAAGCTTTCTTT.

The chain carries TRBV7-9 and TRBJ2-3; D is ambiguous. This CDR3 has 14 amino acids. Trimming took off 5 bases at V and 11 bases at J, with 20 bases between the two ends. Germline values: CDR1 SEHNR, CDR2 FQNEAQ (reference sequence). The CDR3 bases are TGTGCCAGCAGCCCCCCGGGTGTAAGGCCCCTGCAGTATTTT. Its translation is CASSPPGVRPLQYF.

The V call is TRBV2, the J call TRBJ2-5; 13 bases fit TRBD2. The germline V gene has CDR1 SNHLY and CDR2 FYNNEI. With V trimmed by 6 bases and J by 4 bases, 5 bases remained unmatched. The CDR3 contains 15 residues. The CDR3 loop is CASSGRLAGGETQYF. In nucleotides, the CDR3 is TGTGCCAGCAGCGGCAGACTAGCGGGAGGAGAGACCCAGTACTTC. Full variable domain (missing parts from reference TRBV2 and TRBJ2-5): EPEVTQTPSHQVTQMGQEVILRCVPISNHLYFYWYRQILGQKVEFLVSFYNNEISEKSEIFDDQFSVERPDGSNFTLKIRSTKLEDSAMYFCASSGRLAGGETQYFGPGTRLLVL.

This sequence joins TRBV7-3 and TRBJ2-1; 7 bases match TRBD1. The V gene end was trimmed by 7 bases and the J gene end by 5 bases; junction bases not matched to a gene: 8. Germline assignment: CDR1 SGHTA and CDR2 FQGTGA. The CDR3 is 14 amino acids. The CDR3 reads CASNPTGADNEQFF. The CDR3 nucleotides are TGTGCCAGCAACCCTACAGGGGCGGACAATGAGCAGTTCTTC.

This clonotype was seen at least ten times. The chain couples TRBV30 to TRBJ2-7; 11 bases are a match to TRBD2. The CDR3 is 13 amino acids. The J segment lost 4 bases and the V segment lost 3 bases, leaving 2 bases of the junction unmatched. The germline CDR1 and CDR2 sequences are GTSNPN and SVGIG (reference sequence). The CDR3 here is CAWRLAGVYEQYF. The CDR3 region has the DNA TGTGCCTGGAGACTAGCGGGAGTGTACGAGCAGTACTTC.

The chain combines TRBV12-5 with TRBJ1-4, with 7 bases aligning to TRBD1. J lost 4 bases, V lost 9 bases, and 8 bases had no gene match. Germline assignment: CDR1 LGHNT and CDR2 FRNRAP. This CDR3 region has 14 residues. The CDR3 DNA reads TGTGCTAGGCCGGGGACAGCAAGTAATGAAAAACTGTTTTTT. Amino acids: CARPGTASNEKLFF.

The chain combines TRBV24-1 with TRBJ2-5; TRBD2 agrees at 11 bases. Germline CDR1 reads KGHDR; CDR2 reads SFDVKD. The J segment lost 4 bases and the V segment lost 4 bases, leaving 4 bases of the junction unmatched. The CDR3 extends over 15 amino acids. This CDR3 is CATSETSGSRETQYF. CDR3 in DNA: TGTGCCACCAGTGAAACTAGCGGGAGTAGAGAGACCCAGTACTTC.

Ten or more counts support this clonotype. V usage is TRBV3-1 and J usage is TRBJ2-7; 9 nucleotides line up with TRBD2. CDR1 LGHDT and CDR2 YNNKEL come from the germline V gene (reference sequence). CDR3 length equals 15 residues. Trimming took 3 bases from V and 6 from J; bases not matched to a gene: 9. The CDR3 reads CASSQWGAGGSEQYF. The CDR3 region has the DNA TGTGCCAGCAGCCAGTGGGGAGCGGGAGGTTCCGAGCAGTACTTC.

The table lists this clonotype with a few counts. The chain has TRBV7-2 and TRBJ2-3; 9 nucleotides align to TRBD2. This CDR3 has 15 residues. The trim removed 3 bases at V and 3 bases at J, leaving 4 bases unmatched. Per the germline V gene, CDR1 is SGHTA and CDR2 is FQGNSA. CDR3 coding DNA: TGTGCCAGCAGCTTTTGGCTAGCGGGAACAGATACGCAGTATTTT. Protein product: CASSFWLAGTDTQYF.

This clonotype appeared a few times. The V gene is TRBV29-1, the J gene TRBJ1-1, with D possibly TRBD1 on 6 matching bases. Germline CDR1 SQVTM, CDR2 ANQGSEA. This CDR3 has 14 amino acids. V lost 4 bases and J 3 bases, leaving 15 bases between the germline ends. CDR3 nucleotides: TGCAGCGTTGGAGGGGGAGCGGTAGACACTGAAGCTTTCTTT. This encodes CSVGGGAVDTEAFF.

In this sample, this clonotype turned up a few times. V gene TRBV2 combines with J gene TRBJ2-1; TRBD2 agrees at 9 bases. This CDR3 spans 16 amino acids. V trimming: 0 bases; J trimming: 11 bases; junction bases outside the gene matches: 11. CDR1 and CDR2 (germline): SNHLY, FYNNEI. The CDR3 region has the DNA TGTGCCAGCAGTGAAGCACTGGGGCTAGCGGGGATTAAGCAGTTCTTC. It encodes CASSEALGLAGIKQFF.

The gene calls are TRBV7-2 and TRBJ1-2; 7 nucleotides match TRBD1. Per the germline V gene, CDR1 is SGHTA and CDR2 is FQGNSA. The CDR3 covers 14 residues. The trim removed 4 bases at V and 8 bases at J, leaving 10 bases unmatched. CDR3 DNA: TGTGCCAGCAGCTCCCGAACAGGGGATGGCGGCTACACCTTC. Translating it yields CASSSRTGDGGYTF.

Remarks on this clonotype: Since a much larger clone is just one base distant, this may be a read error. The V gene is TRBV18, the J gene TRBJ2-4, with 10 nucleotides matching TRBD1. CDR3 length equals 14 residues. Germline V CDR1 and CDR2: KGHSH, LQKENI. Trimming cost V 6 bases and J 6 bases; bases outside gene matches: 5. The CDR3 region has the DNA TGTGCCAGCTCTCCCGACAGGGGGCGAAACATTCAGTACTTC. Its protein is CASSPDRGRNIQYF.

Many counts were recorded for this clonotype. The chain carries TRBV7-2 and TRBJ1-6, with 11 nucleotides matching TRBD1. Unmatched junction bases numbered 11, after V lost 7 bases and J lost 0 bases. The CDR3 runs 19 residues. Per the germline V gene, CDR1 is SGHTA and CDR2 is FQGNSA. CDR3 coding DNA: TGTGCCAGCAACCCAACAGGGGGACAGGGGGGCTCCTATAATTCACCCCTCCACTTT. Translating it yields CASNPTGGQGGSYNSPLHF. Full variable domain (outside the CDR3, taken from reference TRBV7-2 and TRBJ1-6): GAGVSQSPSNKVTEKGKDVELRCDPISGHTALYWYRQSLGQGLEFLIYFQGNSAPDKSGLPSDRFSAERTGGSVSTLTIQRTQQEDSAVYLCASNPTGGQGGSYNSPLHFGNGTRLTVT.

This clonotype was seen a handful of times. The chain couples TRBV29-1 to TRBJ1-5; 11 nucleotides agree with TRBD1. V shed 4 bases and J 1 base; nucleotides not matched to a gene: 12. CDR1 is SQVTM and CDR2 is ANQGSEA in the germline V gene. This CDR3 contains 18 residues. The CDR3 sequence: CSVVSGQGAGGSNQPQHF. The CDR3 nucleotides read TGCAGCGTTGTCTCTGGACAGGGGGCGGGCGGGAGCAATCAGCCCCAGCATTTT.

This clonotype was found a few times. This sequence joins TRBV21-1 and TRBJ2-7; TRBD1 is the table's D call, not checked against the DNA. TRBV21-1 is termed a pseudogene. CDR3 length equals 19 residues. The DNA of the CDR3 is TGTGCCAGCAGCAAAGAAGGGTACAGGAGCCATTTAAGCTCCTACGAGCAGTACGTC. This codes for CASSKEGYRSHLSSYEQYV.

The V and J genes are TRBV6-5 and TRBJ1-6; 7 bases align to TRBD1. The trim removed 7 bases at V and 3 bases at J, leaving 12 bases unmatched. Germline V gene lookup returns CDR1 MNHEY and CDR2 SVGAGI. There are 17 residues in the CDR3. The CDR3 here is CASKENRDRFYNSPLHF. The CDR3 nucleotides are TGTGCCAGCAAGGAGAACCGGGACAGATTCTATAATTCACCCCTCCACTTT.

This clonotype was seen many times. The chain combines TRBV6-6 with TRBJ1-5; 7 bases fit TRBD1. Germline V CDR1 and CDR2: MNHNY, SVGAGI (reference sequence). The CDR3 consists of 15 residues. The trim removed 7 bases at V and 2 bases at J, leaving 8 bases unmatched. CDR3 loop: CASIDGTVRNQPQHF. Here the CDR3 DNA reads TGTGCCAGCATTGACGGGACAGTGCGCAATCAGCCCCAGCATTTT.

This clonotype was detected a few times. This rearrangement joins TRBV6-2 or TRBV6-3 to TRBJ2-1, with 10 bases aligning to TRBD2. CDR1 is MNHEY, CDR2 SVGEGT, per germline. CDR3 length: 14 residues. V lost 8 bases to trimming and J lost 10 bases; unmatched junction nucleotides: 11. CDR3 coding DNA: TGTGCCAGCTCGTTAGCGGGAGGTAATCGGGAGCAGTTCTTC. Residues: CASSLAGGNREQFF.

The genes are TRBV2 and TRBJ2-3; the match to TRBD2 covers 7 bases. The ends lost 5 bases at V and 3 bases at J; junction bases unmatched: 8. The germline V gene has CDR1 SNHLY and CDR2 FYNNEI. The CDR3 covers 15 residues. This CDR3 reads CASSRAGERTDTQYF. CDR3 nucleotide sequence: TGTGCCAGCAGTCGGGCGGGAGAGAGGACAGATACGCAGTATTTT.

V and J are TRBV6-1 and TRBJ1-4; 9 nucleotides align to TRBD1. V shed 5 bases, J shed 7 bases, and the junction held 11 bases outside the gene matches. CDR3 length: 16 amino acids. Germline V CDR1 and CDR2: MNHNS, SASEGT. The CDR3 region is CASSQDHRGRGEKLFF. The CDR3, as DNA: TGTGCCAGCAGTCAAGACCACAGGGGGCGAGGTGAAAAACTGTTTTTT.

There are a few counts of this clonotype. V usage is TRBV28 and J usage is TRBJ2-7, with 8 positions matching TRBD1. Germline V gene data show CDR1 as MDHEN and CDR2 as SYDVKM. After removal of 6 bases from V and 7 bases from J, the junction contained 14 bases not matched to a gene. This CDR3 is built from 15 residues. In nucleotides, the CDR3 is TGTGCCAGCAGAGCCTCCGGGACAGGACCCTTAGAGCAGTACTTC. The encoded protein is CASRASGTGPLEQYF.

This clonotype has more than one count but fewer than ten. The V gene is TRBV7-3, the J gene TRBJ1-6, with D tentatively TRBD1 (6 bases). V was trimmed by 4 bases and J by 8 bases, leaving 18 bases between them. Germline CDR1 reads SGHTA; CDR2 reads FQGTGA. CDR3 length equals 16 residues. The CDR3 is CASSSRVRGADSPLHF. The CDR3, as DNA: TGTGCCAGCAGCTCACGGGTGCGGGGGGCGGATTCACCCCTCCACTTT.

The chain is built from TRBV14 and TRBJ1-2, with D perhaps TRBD1 (5 bases). Germline assignment: CDR1 SGHDN and CDR2 FVKESK. The CDR3 covers 13 residues. V lost 3 bases and J lost 1, with 6 bases in between. The CDR3 region is CASSQGRNYGYTF. The CDR3 DNA sequence: TGTGCCAGCAGCCAGGGACGTAACTATGGCTACACCTTC.

This clonotype was detected a few times. The chain couples TRBV29-1 to TRBJ2-1; the match to TRBD2 covers 7 bases. The junction had 7 bases not matched to a gene; V was cut back by 8 bases and J by 6 bases. The CDR3 runs 12 residues. Per germline, CDR1 SQVTM and CDR2 ANQGSEA. The CDR3 here is CSYGGVGNEQFF. The CDR3 nucleotides are TGCAGCTATGGGGGGGTGGGCAATGAGCAGTTCTTC.

The chain uses TRBV7-9 and TRBJ2-1, with D perhaps TRBD2 (6 bases). With 5 bases removed from V and 2 bases from J, the gap between germline ends came to 13 bases. CDR1 SEHNR and CDR2 FQNEAQ come from the germline V gene (reference sequence). This CDR3 has 15 amino acids. The chain's CDR3 is CASSLTSWPYNEQFF. In DNA form, the CDR3 reads TGTGCCAGCAGCCTGACTAGTTGGCCCTACAATGAGCAGTTCTTC.